This TCR beta chain appears in the sequencing data of a study of blood T cell repertoires in COVID-19. The assay was immunoSEQ multiplex PCR, and TCRdb's table has in-frame clones only and misses some. The table records 200,000 to 250,000 clones, about four fifths of them present only once. From germline, CDR1 is LNHDA and CDR2 SQIVND (reference sequence). This CDR3 comprises 16 residues. V trimming: 1 base; J trimming: 9 bases; junction bases outside the gene matches: 11. Sequencing input: peripheral blood. The sequence was collected from a man aged 50-59 years with acute or convalescent COVID-19. J is TRBJ2-1 and V is TRBV19, with 8 nucleotides matching TRBD2. CDR3 protein: CASSIGVGLGSGEQFF. The DNA for the CDR3 is TGTGCCAGTAGTATAGGGGTGGGACTAGGCTCCGGTGAGCAGTTCTTC.